This passage covers 13 T cell receptor beta chains from one sample sequenced in a study of early T cells in non-severe SARS-CoV-2 infection. Each CDR3 protein is one row after TCRdb ran MiXCR on the 5' RACE reads. The sample has 25,000 to 30,000 distinct CDR3 sequences, more than 4.5% seen once; the top ten hold more than 0.7%. Sequenced sample: whole blood. The source of these receptors is an adult who was a healthcare worker with PCR-confirmed SARS-CoV-2 infection or an uninfected control (not recorded which).

This clonotype was observed many times. The chain couples TRBV10-2 to TRBJ1-4, with D perhaps TRBD1 (6 bases). Trimming left V 8 bases short and J 5 bases short, with 12 bases between. CDR3 size: 13 residues. Germline V gives CDR1 WSHSY, CDR2 SAAADI. The CDR3 nucleotides are TGCGCCAGCTGTGGACAGTTCAATGAAAAACTGTTTTTT. Translation: CASCGQFNEKLFF.

This clonotype has a count of ten or more. This chain joins TRBV10-3 and TRBJ2-5; D is undetermined. Germline assignment: CDR1 ENHRY and CDR2 SYGVKD. V was cut by 0 bases and J by 2 bases, with 13 bases left in between. This CDR3 comprises 16 residues. CDR3 sequence reads: CAISESSSASQETQYF. The CDR3 nucleotides read TGTGCCATCAGTGAGTCGTCCTCGGCTAGTCAAGAGACCCAGTACTTC.

The chain links TRBV29-1 to TRBJ1-1, with no clear D. Germline CDR1 is SQVTM and CDR2 is ANQGSEA. Between the trimmed V and J ends, which lost 7 bases and 2 bases, there was a span of 8 bases. The CDR3 consists of 11 residues. The CDR3 sequence is CSAGSNTEAFF. CDR3 nucleotide sequence: TGCAGCGCCGGGTCAAACACTGAAGCTTTCTTT.

This clonotype was detected many times. CDR3 protein: CASSLVGIGGENEQFF. CDR3 nucleotides: TGTGCCAGCAGCTTAGTTGGTATCGGCGGGGAGAATGAGCAGTTCTTC. The rearrangement joins TRBV7-2 to TRBJ2-1, with a possible D match to TRBD2 (6 bases). CDR3 length: 16 residues. V lost 1 base, J lost 7 bases, and 17 bases lay in between. Per the germline V gene, CDR1 is SGHTA and CDR2 is FQGNSA.

This chain links TRBV2 with TRBJ2-1; no firm D call. CDR3 length: 11 amino acids. CDR1 and CDR2 (germline): SNHLY, FYNNEI. V was clipped by 7 bases and J by 7 bases, with 8 bases between them. CDR3 sequence reads: CASNGRNEQFF. DNA for the CDR3: TGTGCCAGCAACGGGCGTAATGAGCAGTTCTTC.

This rearrangement joins TRBV7-6 to TRBJ1-1; D is undetermined. V dropped 5 bases and J dropped 1 base, with 11 bases sitting between them. CDR3 length equals 14 residues. Germline V gene lookup returns CDR1 SGHVS and CDR2 FNYEAQ. CDR3 protein: CASSTYPSNTEAFF. CDR3 in DNA: TGTGCCAGCAGCACTTACCCTTCGAACACTGAAGCTTTCTTT.

This clonotype has a count of ten or more. The chain links TRBV4-3 to TRBJ2-1; D might be TRBD2 (5 bases). The CDR3 is made up of 14 amino acids. V was trimmed by 5 bases and J by 8 bases, leaving 16 bases between them. Germline CDR1 is LGHNA and CDR2 is YSLEER. CDR3 in amino acids: CASSSRGGGYEQFF. The CDR3 DNA sequence: TGCGCCAGCAGCTCTCGTGGCGGAGGCTATGAGCAGTTCTTC.

This clonotype was detected only a few times. The V call is TRBV20-1, the J call TRBJ2-7; D may match TRBD1 or TRBD2 (5 bases each). Germline V lookup: CDR1 DFQATT, CDR2 SNEGSKA (reference sequence). This CDR3 has 12 residues. V was cut by 3 bases and J by 5 bases, with 11 bases left in between. CDR3 amino acids: CSASEGNNEQYF. The CDR3, as DNA: TGCAGTGCTAGTGAGGGGAACAACGAGCAGTACTTC.

At least ten counts were recorded for this clonotype. The genes are TRBV4-2 and TRBJ2-1; D is perhaps TRBD2 (5 bases). This CDR3 is built from 12 residues. Germline V gives CDR1 LGHNA, CDR2 YNFKEQ. V dropped 4 bases and J dropped 8 bases, with 9 bases sitting between them. CDR3 loop: CASSPNGDEQFF. The DNA of the CDR3 is TGTGCCAGCAGCCCCAACGGGGATGAGCAGTTCTTC.

This clonotype was found many times. The V and J genes are TRBV2 and TRBJ2-1; D gene uncertain. The CDR3 sequence is 15 residues long. Per germline, CDR1 SNHLY and CDR2 FYNNEI. The ends were cut back, 2 bases at V and 0 bases at J, with 8 bases in the middle. CDR3 coding DNA: TGTGCCAGCAGTGAACAGGACGTCTCCTACAATGAGCAGTTCTTC. Its translation is CASSEQDVSYNEQFF.

This clonotype has at least ten counts. V is TRBV10-2 and J is TRBJ2-7; maybe TRBD1 (6 bases). Trimming shortened V by 7 bases and J by 2 bases, and 21 bases separated the two germline ends. This CDR3 contains 16 residues. Germline loops: CDR1 WSHSY, CDR2 SAAADI. CDR3 sequence reads: CASKKDQGIRPYEQYF. DNA of the CDR3: TGCGCCAGCAAAAAGGATCAGGGGATTAGACCCTACGAGCAGTACTTC.

This clonotype was observed at least ten times. The chain recombines TRBV6-2 or TRBV6-3 with TRBJ2-5; D is ambiguous. In germline, CDR1 is MNHEY, CDR2 SVGEGT. Trimming left V 0 bases short and J 3 bases short, with 8 bases between. CDR3 length: 14 amino acids. The CDR3 nucleotides read TGTGCCAGCAGTTACTCGCGGAGAAAAGAGACCCAGTACTTC. Amino acids: CASSYSRRKETQYF.

This clonotype was observed at least ten times. The CDR3 nucleotides are TGTGCCAGCAGTTCGTCAGGGTCTGGGGGCGATGAGCAGTTCTTC. This encodes CASSSSGSGGDEQFF. The V call is TRBV28, the J call TRBJ2-1; D might be TRBD1 (6 bases). V was shortened by 4 bases and J by 8 bases, with 18 bases between the two germline ends. Germline V gene sequence: CDR1 MDHEN, CDR2 SYDVKM. The CDR3 extends over 15 amino acids.